The 17 T cell receptor beta chains presented below share a single source sample, sequenced in a study of beta chain features in type 1 diabetes. Of the isolated RNA, all was reverse transcribed, and so the sequenced material was expressed TCRB transcripts. Libraries were prepared by immunoSEQ multiplex PCR; TCRdb keeps only in-frame clonotypes and omits some of them. The sample shows tens of thousands of clones, about 60% of them seen only once. Study-wide results and caveats: There was a moderate but significant shortening of TCRB CDR3s in all four CD4+ subsets of Type 1 diabetes patients.

No cognate antigen is known for these TCRs. Sequenced sample: stem cell memory CD4+ T cells from blood. The origin of the receptors is a woman aged 25 to 45 with type 1 diabetes.

V and J are TRBV19 and TRBJ1-5; tentative D call: TRBD1 (5 bases). The CDR3 has 14 residues. Germline assignment: CDR1 LNHDA and CDR2 SQIVND (reference sequence). V lost 3 bases, J lost 5 bases, and 11 bases lay in between. The CDR3 protein is CASSISQGYQPQHF. CDR3 coding DNA: TGTGCCAGTAGTATCTCGCAGGGTTATCAGCCCCAGCATTTT. Looking up the rest from reference TRBV19 and TRBJ1-5 gives the full variable domain: DGGITQSPKYLFRKEGQNVTLSCEQNLNHDAMYWYRQDPGQGLRLIYYSQIVNDFQKGDIAEGYSVSREKKESFPLTVTSAQKNPTAFYLCASSISQGYQPQHFGDGTRLSIL.

This clone has just a few counts. V gene TRBV6-6 combines with J gene TRBJ2-3; tentatively, D is TRBD2 (6 bases). The CDR3 covers 12 residues. Germline V gives CDR1 MNHNY, CDR2 SVGAGI (reference sequence). The V end was cut by 10 bases, the J end by 2 bases, with 10 bases between. DNA of the CDR3: TGTGCCATCACGGGAGCCACAGATACGCAGTATTTT. Protein sequence: CAITGATDTQYF.

The chain is built from TRBV7-9 and TRBJ1-5; TRBD1 agrees at 12 bases. Germline trimming cut 3 bases from V and 3 bases from J; bases unmatched to any gene: 3. This CDR3 has 16 residues. Germline loops: CDR1 SEHNR, CDR2 FQNEAQ (reference sequence). The CDR3 protein is CASSLGTGGYNQPQHF. DNA for the CDR3: TGTGCCAGCAGCTTGGGGACAGGGGGCTACAATCAGCCCCAGCATTTT.

The chain joins TRBV2 to TRBJ1-5; 8 nucleotides agree with TRBD1. The CDR3 covers 15 residues. J lost 4 bases, V lost 6 bases, and 8 bases had no gene match. Germline CDR1 SNHLY, CDR2 FYNNEI. The CDR3 is CASSVFDRGNQPQHF. The CDR3 nucleotides are TGTGCCAGCAGCGTATTTGACAGGGGAAATCAGCCCCAGCATTTT.

This clone was counted a single time. The V call is TRBV18, the J call TRBJ2-7, with TRBD2 matching 12 bases. CDR1 KGHSH and CDR2 LQKENI come from the germline V gene. The length of the CDR3 is 16 residues. The V and J ends lost 5 bases and 6 bases, in that order; junction bases with no gene match: 11. CDR3 sequence reads: CASSSDLAGGPGEQYF. The CDR3 region has the DNA TGTGCCAGCTCATCAGATCTAGCGGGAGGGCCGGGCGAGCAGTACTTC.

The CDR3 DNA sequence: TGTGCCAGCAGCTTAACGGGTCAGGAGGTGAACACTGAAGCTTTCTTT. Translating it yields CASSLTGQEVNTEAFF. This chain uses TRBV7-3 with TRBJ1-1; D is uncertain. Trimming removed 0 bases from V and 0 bases from J, with 11 bases in between. The CDR3 extends over 16 amino acids. The germline V gene has CDR1 SGHTA and CDR2 FQGTGA.

CDR3 nucleotide sequence: TGTGCCAGCAGCTTAGGAGGGTACGGGGACAATGAGCAGTTCTTC. It is translated as CASSLGGYGDNEQFF. The V and J genes are TRBV11-3 and TRBJ2-1; D is perhaps TRBD2 (5 bases). This CDR3 region has 15 residues. Trimming removed 1 base from V and 5 bases from J, with 12 bases in between. Germline V gene lookup returns CDR1 SGHNT and CDR2 YENEEA.

This clone was found a few times. The chain uses TRBV7-3 and TRBJ1-1; D is undetermined. This CDR3 spans 13 amino acids. Trimming shortened V by 5 bases and J by 7 bases, and 14 bases separated the two germline ends. Looked up from germline, CDR1 is SGHTA and CDR2 is FQGTGA. In DNA form, the CDR3 reads TGTGCCAGCAGCCCCGCCCAATCCGGTGAAGCTTTCTTT. Its protein product is CASSPAQSGEAFF. The complete variable domain, with remaining parts taken from reference TRBV7-3 and TRBJ1-1, reads GAGVSQTPSNKVTEKGKYVELRCDPISGHTALYWYRQSLGQGPEFLIYFQGTGAADDSGLPNDRFFAVRPEGSVSTLKIQRTERGDSAVYLCASSPAQSGEAFFGQGTRLTVV.

The chain couples TRBV7-9 to TRBJ2-5; D remains unclear. Germline CDR1 is SEHNR and CDR2 is FQNEAQ (reference sequence). The CDR3 sequence is 15 residues long. V dropped 1 base and J dropped 5 bases, with 14 bases sitting between them. The CDR3 reads CASSLGAIFRETQYF. DNA of the CDR3: TGTGCCAGCAGCTTAGGGGCCATATTCCGGGAGACCCAGTACTTC.

In its sample, this clone was seen once. This chain links TRBV15 with TRBJ2-4; possible D gene TRBD1, 6 bases. The germline V gene has CDR1 LNHNV and CDR2 YYDKDF (reference sequence). The CDR3 spans 15 residues. V shed 5 bases and J shed 0 bases, with 11 bases lying between them. In DNA, the CDR3 is TGTGCCACCAGCGGTGGGGGCCTAGCCAAAAACATTCAGTACTTC. This gives the protein CATSGGGLAKNIQYF.

The V call is TRBV27, the J call TRBJ1-3, with D hard to call. This CDR3 region has 17 residues. V dropped 0 bases and J dropped 4 bases, with 16 bases sitting between them. Looked up from germline, CDR1 is MNHEY and CDR2 is SMNVEV (reference sequence). CDR3 sequence: CASSLSISGLGGNTIYF. For the CDR3, the DNA is TGTGCCAGCAGTTTATCGATTTCCGGACTGGGAGGAAACACCATATATTTT.

V usage is TRBV6-1 and J usage is TRBJ1-1; D remains unclear. Per the germline V gene, CDR1 is MNHNS and CDR2 is SASEGT. The CDR3 contains 13 residues. V was clipped by 1 base and J by 9 bases, with 12 bases between them. DNA of the CDR3: TGTGCCAGCAGTGAAGGGTCAACAGCTAAAGCTTTCTTT. This codes for CASSEGSTAKAFF.

The chain carries TRBV7-9 and TRBJ1-4, with D perhaps TRBD1 (5 bases). The CDR3 runs to 19 residues. Germline CDR1 SEHNR, CDR2 FQNEAQ (reference sequence). V lost 0 bases, J lost 0 bases, and 17 bases lay in between. In DNA form, the CDR3 reads TGTGCCAGCAGCTTAGCGTTGACAGATTCCTTTGCAACTAATGAAAAACTGTTTTTT. Its translation is CASSLALTDSFATNEKLFF.

The rearrangement joins TRBV7-3 to TRBJ1-2; TRBD1 agrees at 9 bases. CDR1 is SGHTA and CDR2 is FQGTGA in the germline V gene. This CDR3 comprises 13 residues. Germline trimming cut 4 bases from V and 7 bases from J; bases unmatched to any gene: 4. The CDR3 bases are TGTGCCAGCAGCTCAACAGGGGGCAGTGGCTACACCTTC. As protein: CASSSTGGSGYTF.

The rearrangement uses TRBV25-1 and TRBJ1-2; D might be TRBD1 (5 bases). The germline CDR1 and CDR2 sequences are MGHDK and SYGVNS. CDR3 length equals 14 residues. The ends were cut back, 1 base at V and 7 bases at J, with 13 bases in the middle. CDR3 region: CASSEWGVEAGYTF. The CDR3 coding sequence is TGTGCCAGCAGTGAATGGGGGGTAGAGGCTGGCTACACCTTC.

This chain links TRBV29-1 with TRBJ1-4, with D maybe TRBD1 (5 bases). CDR1 is SQVTM, CDR2 ANQGSEA, per germline. This CDR3 is built from 16 residues. The V end lost 0 bases, the J end lost 4 bases, and 15 bases lay between the germline ends. The CDR3 bases are TGCAGCGTTGAAGAGGGACCTTCGCGGGGTAATGAAAAACTGTTTTTT. Amino acids: CSVEEGPSRGNEKLFF.

J is TRBJ1-1 and V is TRBV16; no firm D call. CDR3 length: 13 residues. V was pared by 6 bases and J by 0 bases, with 8 bases between. The V gene's germline CDR1 is KGHSY and CDR2 FQNENV. The CDR3 sequence is CASRESMNTEAFF. As DNA, the CDR3 is TGTGCCAGCAGAGAAAGCATGAACACTGAAGCTTTCTTT.